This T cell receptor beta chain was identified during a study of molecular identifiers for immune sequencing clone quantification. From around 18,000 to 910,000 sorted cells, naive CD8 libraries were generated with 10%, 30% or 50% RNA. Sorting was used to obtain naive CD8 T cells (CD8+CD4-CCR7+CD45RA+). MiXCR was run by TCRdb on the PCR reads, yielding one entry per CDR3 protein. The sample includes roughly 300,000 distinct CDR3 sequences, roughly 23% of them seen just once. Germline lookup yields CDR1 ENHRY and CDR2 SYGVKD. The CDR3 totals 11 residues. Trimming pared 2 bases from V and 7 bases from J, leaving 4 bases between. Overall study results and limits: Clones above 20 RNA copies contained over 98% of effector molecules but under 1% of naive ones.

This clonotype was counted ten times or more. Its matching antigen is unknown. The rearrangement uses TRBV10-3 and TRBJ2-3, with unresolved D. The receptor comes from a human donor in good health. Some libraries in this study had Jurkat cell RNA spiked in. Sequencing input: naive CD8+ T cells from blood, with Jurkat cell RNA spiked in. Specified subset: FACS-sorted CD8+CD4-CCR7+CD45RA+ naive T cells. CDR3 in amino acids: CAISEEHTQYF. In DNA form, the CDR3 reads TGTGCCATCAGTGAGGAGCATACGCAGTATTTT.